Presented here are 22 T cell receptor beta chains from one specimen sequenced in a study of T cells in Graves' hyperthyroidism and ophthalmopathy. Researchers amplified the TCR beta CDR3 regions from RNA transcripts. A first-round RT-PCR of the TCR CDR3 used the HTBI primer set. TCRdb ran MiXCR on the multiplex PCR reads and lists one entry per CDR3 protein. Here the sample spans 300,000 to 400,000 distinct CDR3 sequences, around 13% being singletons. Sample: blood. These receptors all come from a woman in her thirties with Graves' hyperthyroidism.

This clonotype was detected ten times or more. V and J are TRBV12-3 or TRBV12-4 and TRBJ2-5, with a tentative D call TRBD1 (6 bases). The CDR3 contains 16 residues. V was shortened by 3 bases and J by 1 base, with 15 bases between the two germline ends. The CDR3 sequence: CASSFKRIGGQETQYF. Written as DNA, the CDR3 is TGTGCCAGCAGTTTTAAGAGAATAGGGGGCCAAGAGACCCAGTACTTC.

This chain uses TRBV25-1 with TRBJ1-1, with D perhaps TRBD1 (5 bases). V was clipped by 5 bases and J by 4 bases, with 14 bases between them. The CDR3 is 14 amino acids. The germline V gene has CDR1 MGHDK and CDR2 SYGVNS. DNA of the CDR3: TGTGCCAGCAGTCACTATCGGGGGGGCACTGAAGCTTTCTTT. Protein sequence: CASSHYRGGTEAFF. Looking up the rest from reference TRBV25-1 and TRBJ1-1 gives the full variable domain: EADIYQTPRYLVIGTGKKITLECSQTMGHDKMYWYQQDPGMELHLIHYSYGVNSTEKGDLSSESTVSRIRTEHFPLTLESARPSHTSQYLCASSHYRGGTEAFFGQGTRLTVV.

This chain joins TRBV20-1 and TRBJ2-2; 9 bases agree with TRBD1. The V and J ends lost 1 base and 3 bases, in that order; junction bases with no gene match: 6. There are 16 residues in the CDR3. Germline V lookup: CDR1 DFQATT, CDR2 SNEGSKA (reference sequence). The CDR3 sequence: CSARGRTGEDTGELFF. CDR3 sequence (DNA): TGCAGTGCTAGAGGGAGGACAGGGGAGGACACCGGGGAGCTGTTTTTT.

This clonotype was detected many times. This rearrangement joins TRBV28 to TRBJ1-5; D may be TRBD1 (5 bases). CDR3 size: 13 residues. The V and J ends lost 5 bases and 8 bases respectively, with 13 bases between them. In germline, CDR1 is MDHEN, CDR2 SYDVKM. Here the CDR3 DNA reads TGTGCCAGCAGTGGGGCGGGGTGGGAGCCCCAGCATTTT. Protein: CASSGAGWEPQHF.

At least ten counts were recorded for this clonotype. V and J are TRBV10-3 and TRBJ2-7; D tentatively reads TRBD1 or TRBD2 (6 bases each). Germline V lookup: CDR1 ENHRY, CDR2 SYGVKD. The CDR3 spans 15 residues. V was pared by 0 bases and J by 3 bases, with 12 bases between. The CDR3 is CAISESGGRDYEQYF. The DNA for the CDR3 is TGTGCCATCAGTGAGTCGGGGGGCAGGGACTACGAGCAGTACTTC.

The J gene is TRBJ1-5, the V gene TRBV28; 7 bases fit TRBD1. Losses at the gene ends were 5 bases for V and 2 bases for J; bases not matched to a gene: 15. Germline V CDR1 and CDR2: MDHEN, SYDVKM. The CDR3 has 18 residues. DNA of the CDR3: TGTGCCAGCAGTACTCTGAGACAGGGCAATGAGGGCAATCAGCCCCAGCATTTT. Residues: CASSTLRQGNEGNQPQHF.

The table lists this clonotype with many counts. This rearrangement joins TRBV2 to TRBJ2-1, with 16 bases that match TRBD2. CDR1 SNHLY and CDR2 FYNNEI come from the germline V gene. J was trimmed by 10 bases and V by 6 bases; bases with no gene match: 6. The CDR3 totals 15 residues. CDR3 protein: CASSGTSGRANEQFF. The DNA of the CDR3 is TGTGCCAGCAGCGGGACTAGCGGGAGGGCCAACGAGCAGTTCTTC.

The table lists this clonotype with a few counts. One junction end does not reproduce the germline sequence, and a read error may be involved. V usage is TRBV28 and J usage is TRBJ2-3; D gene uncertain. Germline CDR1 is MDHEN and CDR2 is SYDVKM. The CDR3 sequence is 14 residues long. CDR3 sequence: CASTLKVGTDAQYF. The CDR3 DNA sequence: TGTGCCAGCACCTTGAAGGTGGGCACAGATGCGCAGTATTTT.

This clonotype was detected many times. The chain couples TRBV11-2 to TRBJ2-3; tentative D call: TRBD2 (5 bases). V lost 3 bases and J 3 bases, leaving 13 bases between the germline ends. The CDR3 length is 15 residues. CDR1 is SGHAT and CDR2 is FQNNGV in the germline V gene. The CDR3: CASSLYFEGTDTQYF. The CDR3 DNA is TGTGCCAGCAGCTTGTATTTTGAGGGTACAGATACGCAGTATTTT. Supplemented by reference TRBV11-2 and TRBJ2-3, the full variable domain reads EAGVAQSPRYKIIEKRQSVAFWCNPISGHATLYWYQQILGQGPKLLIQFQNNGVVDDSQLPKDRFSAERLKGVDSTLKIQPAKLEDSAVYLCASSLYFEGTDTQYFGPGTRLTVL.

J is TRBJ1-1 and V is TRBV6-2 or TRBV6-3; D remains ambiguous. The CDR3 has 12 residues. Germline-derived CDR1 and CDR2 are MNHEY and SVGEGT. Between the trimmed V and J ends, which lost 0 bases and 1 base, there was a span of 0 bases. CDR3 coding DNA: TGTGCCAGCAGTTACTCGAACACTGAAGCTTTCTTT. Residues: CASSYSNTEAFF.

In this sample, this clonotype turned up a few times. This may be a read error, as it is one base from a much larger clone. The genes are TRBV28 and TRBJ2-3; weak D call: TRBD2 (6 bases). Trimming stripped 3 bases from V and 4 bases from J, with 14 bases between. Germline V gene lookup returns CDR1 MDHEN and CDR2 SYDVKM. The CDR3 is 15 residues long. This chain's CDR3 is CASSLDYASADTQYF. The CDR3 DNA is TGTGCCAGCAGTTTGGACTACGCTAGCGCAGATACGCAGTATTTT. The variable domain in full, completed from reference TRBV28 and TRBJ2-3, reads DVKVTQSSRYLVKRTGEKVFLECVQDMDHENMFWYRQDPGLGLRLIYFSYDVKMKEKGDIPEGYSVSREKKERFSLILESASTNQTSMYLCASSLDYASADTQYFGPGTRLTVL.

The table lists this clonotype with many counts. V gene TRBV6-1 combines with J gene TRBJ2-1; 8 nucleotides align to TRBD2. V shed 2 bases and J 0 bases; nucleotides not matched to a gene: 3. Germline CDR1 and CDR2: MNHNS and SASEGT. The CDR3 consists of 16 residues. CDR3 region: CASSEHAGGSYNEQFF. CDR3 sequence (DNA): TGTGCCAGCAGTGAACATGCGGGGGGCTCCTACAATGAGCAGTTCTTC.

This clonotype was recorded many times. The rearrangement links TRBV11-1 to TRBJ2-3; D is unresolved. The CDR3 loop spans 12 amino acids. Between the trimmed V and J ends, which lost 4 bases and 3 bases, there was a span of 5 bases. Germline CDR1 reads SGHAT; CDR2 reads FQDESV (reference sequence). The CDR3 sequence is CASSSVTDTQYF. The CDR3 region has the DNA TGTGCCAGCAGCTCCGTAACAGATACGCAGTATTTT.

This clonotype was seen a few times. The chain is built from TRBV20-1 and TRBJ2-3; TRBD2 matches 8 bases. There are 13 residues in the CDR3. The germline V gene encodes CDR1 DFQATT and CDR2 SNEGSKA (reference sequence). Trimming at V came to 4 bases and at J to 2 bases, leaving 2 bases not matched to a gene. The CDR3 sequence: CSATTSDTDTQYF. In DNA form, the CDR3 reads TGCAGTGCTACGACTAGCGACACAGATACGCAGTATTTT.

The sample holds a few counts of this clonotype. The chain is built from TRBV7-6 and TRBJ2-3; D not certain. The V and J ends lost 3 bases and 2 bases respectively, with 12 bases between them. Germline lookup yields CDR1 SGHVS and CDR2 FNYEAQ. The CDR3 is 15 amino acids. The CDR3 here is CASSLTRSTTDTQYF. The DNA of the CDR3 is TGTGCCAGCAGCTTGACTCGGTCTACCACAGATACGCAGTATTTT.

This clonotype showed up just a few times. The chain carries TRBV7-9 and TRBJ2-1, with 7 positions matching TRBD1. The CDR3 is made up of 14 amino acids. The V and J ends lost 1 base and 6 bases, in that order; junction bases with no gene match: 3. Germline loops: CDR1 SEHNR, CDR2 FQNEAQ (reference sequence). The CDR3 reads CASSLVGQSNEQFF. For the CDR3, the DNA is TGTGCCAGCAGCTTAGTGGGACAGTCCAATGAGCAGTTCTTC. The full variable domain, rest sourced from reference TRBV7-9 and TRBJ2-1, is DTGVSQNPRHKITKRGQNVTFRCDPISEHNRLYWYRQTLGQGPEFLTYFQNEAQLEKSRLLSDRFSAERPKGSFSTLEIQRTEQGDSAMYLCASSLVGQSNEQFFGPGTRLTVL.

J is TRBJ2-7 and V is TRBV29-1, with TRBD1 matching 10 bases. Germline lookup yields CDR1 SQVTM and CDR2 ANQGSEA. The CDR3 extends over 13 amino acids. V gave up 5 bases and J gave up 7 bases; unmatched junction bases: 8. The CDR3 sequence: CSVLDRGSREQYF. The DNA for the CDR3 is TGCAGCGTTCTGGACAGGGGGTCTCGGGAGCAGTACTTC.

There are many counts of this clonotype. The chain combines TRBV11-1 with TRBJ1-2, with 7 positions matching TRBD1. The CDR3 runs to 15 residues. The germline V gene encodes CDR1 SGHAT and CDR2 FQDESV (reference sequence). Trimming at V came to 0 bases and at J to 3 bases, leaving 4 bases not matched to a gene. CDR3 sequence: CASSLARGTDYGYTF. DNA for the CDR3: TGTGCCAGCAGCTTAGCGCGCGGGACAGACTATGGCTACACCTTC.

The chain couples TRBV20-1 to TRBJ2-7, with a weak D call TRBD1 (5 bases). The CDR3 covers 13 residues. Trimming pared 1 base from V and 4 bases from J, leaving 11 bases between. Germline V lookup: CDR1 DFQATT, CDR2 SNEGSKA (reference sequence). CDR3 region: CSARVGARYEQYF. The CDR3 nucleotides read TGCAGTGCTAGAGTTGGGGCTAGGTACGAGCAGTACTTC.

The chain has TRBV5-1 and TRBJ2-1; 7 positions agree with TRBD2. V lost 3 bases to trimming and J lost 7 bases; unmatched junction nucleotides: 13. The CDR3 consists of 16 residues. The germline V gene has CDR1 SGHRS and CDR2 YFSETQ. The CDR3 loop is CASSSAGRVVGNEQFF. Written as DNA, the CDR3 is TGCGCCAGCAGCTCCGCGGGGAGGGTTGTGGGGAATGAGCAGTTCTTC.

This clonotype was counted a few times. The CDR3 bases are TGTGCCAGCAGTCGACAAATCCAAACACAAGAGACCCAGTACTTC. This gives the protein CASSRQIQTQETQYF. This chain links TRBV2 with TRBJ2-5, with unresolved D. Germline CDR1 SNHLY, CDR2 FYNNEI. V was cut by 5 bases and J by 2 bases, with 15 bases left in between. The CDR3 consists of 15 residues.

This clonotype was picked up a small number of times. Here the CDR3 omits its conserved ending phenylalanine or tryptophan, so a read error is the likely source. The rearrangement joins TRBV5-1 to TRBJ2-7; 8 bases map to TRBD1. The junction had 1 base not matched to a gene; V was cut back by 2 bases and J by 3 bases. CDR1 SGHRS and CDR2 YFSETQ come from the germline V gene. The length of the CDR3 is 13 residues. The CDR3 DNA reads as TGCGCCAGCAGCTTTGGGACAGGCTACGAGCAGTACCTC. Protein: CASSFGTGYEQYL.